Listed here are 20 T cell receptor beta chains from one sample, sequenced in a study of blood T cell repertoires in COVID-19. The repertoire was sequenced with immunoSEQ multiplex PCR; TCRdb's copy has only in-frame clones and lacks some. The table shows roughly 290,000 clones, with around 91% occurring only once. Sequenced material: peripheral blood. All receptors derive from a woman aged 55-69 years with acute or convalescent COVID-19.

This clone was seen only a few times. This chain joins TRBV7-2 and TRBJ1-4, with TRBD1 as a possible D gene (5 bases). The CDR3 runs to 17 residues. CDR1 SGHTA and CDR2 FQGNSA come from the germline V gene. Trimming took 5 bases from V and 7 from J, leaving 23 bases between them. CDR3 amino acids: CASSPGTERVRGEKLFF. The CDR3 nucleotides are TGTGCCAGCAGCCCCGGGACTGAGAGGGTACGGGGTGAAAAACTGTTTTTT.

The genes are TRBV6-5 and TRBJ1-6, with 9 nucleotides matching TRBD1. The CDR3 loop spans 12 amino acids. V dropped 8 bases and J dropped 9; count of bases not matched to a gene: 2. The germline V gene has CDR1 MNHEY and CDR2 SVGAGI. The CDR3 reads CASGTGTSPLHF. DNA of the CDR3: TGTGCCAGCGGGACAGGGACTTCACCCCTCCACTTT.

The chain carries TRBV19 and TRBJ2-5; possible D gene TRBD1, 7 bases. This CDR3 has 14 amino acids. Between the trimmed V and J ends, which lost 1 base and 5 bases, there was a span of 11 bases. Per the germline V gene, CDR1 is LNHDA and CDR2 is SQIVND (reference sequence). CDR3 residues: CASSIAQGRETQYF. For the CDR3, the DNA is TGTGCCAGTAGTATAGCACAGGGGAGGGAGACCCAGTACTTC.

This chain joins TRBV28 and TRBJ1-2; D gene unclear. The CDR3 is made up of 14 amino acids. V shed 4 bases and J shed 1 base, with 10 bases lying between them. Germline values: CDR1 MDHEN, CDR2 SYDVKM. CDR3 sequence: CASSSVAFNYGYTF. The CDR3 nucleotides read TGTGCCAGCAGTTCTGTGGCCTTTAACTATGGCTACACCTTC.

V usage is TRBV2 and J usage is TRBJ2-3; TRBD2 aligns across 7 bases. Germline lookup yields CDR1 SNHLY and CDR2 FYNNEI. V trimming: 9 bases; J trimming: 0 bases; junction bases outside the gene matches: 18. CDR3 length: 18 amino acids. CDR3 protein: CASPTWREKGSSTDTQYF. CDR3 DNA sequence: TGTGCCAGTCCCACCTGGCGGGAGAAGGGATCTAGCACAGATACGCAGTATTTT.

This chain links TRBV30 with TRBJ1-6; 7 bases line up with TRBD1. Germline V gives CDR1 GTSNPN, CDR2 SVGIG (reference sequence). The CDR3 sequence is 15 residues long. The V and J ends lost 2 bases and 10 bases, in that order; junction bases with no gene match: 11. This CDR3 is CAWSSTGLEGSPLHF. CDR3 bases: TGTGCCTGGAGTTCGACAGGGCTCGAGGGCTCACCCCTCCACTTT.

The chain carries TRBV28 and TRBJ2-5; TRBD1 might be the D (6 bases). Germline lookup yields CDR1 MDHEN and CDR2 SYDVKM. The CDR3 has 14 residues. Deletions cut 6 bases from V and 2 bases from J, with 13 bases between. This CDR3 reads CASRITGNQETQYF. The CDR3 nucleotides are TGTGCCAGCAGAATAACAGGGAATCAAGAGACCCAGTACTTC.

The rearrangement joins TRBV11-2 to TRBJ2-1, with D possibly TRBD2 on 6 matching bases. Trimming left V 0 bases short and J 12 bases short, with 12 bases between. Germline V CDR1 and CDR2: SGHAT, FQNNGV. This CDR3 has 13 amino acids. CDR3: CASSLDLWRGQFF. The CDR3 region has the DNA TGTGCCAGCAGCTTAGATTTGTGGCGGGGGCAGTTCTTC. The complete variable domain, with remaining parts taken from reference TRBV11-2 and TRBJ2-1, reads EAGVAQSPRYKIIEKRQSVAFWCNPISGHATLYWYQQILGQGPKLLIQFQNNGVVDDSQLPKDRFSAERLKGVDSTLKIQPAKLEDSAVYLCASSLDLWRGQFFGPGTRLTVL.

This chain connects TRBV3-1 (or the pseudogene TRBV3-2) to TRBJ1-4, with D perhaps matching TRBD1 (6 bases). The germline V gene has CDR1 LGHDT and CDR2 YNNKEL (reference sequence). Trimming pared 1 base from V and 3 bases from J, leaving 12 bases between. The CDR3 covers 16 residues. The CDR3 DNA reads TGTGCCAGCAGCCAAGGCCAGGGGAGGGCTAATGAAAAACTGTTTTTT. Translation: CASSQGQGRANEKLFF.

The chain combines TRBV7-9 with TRBJ2-1, with TRBD1 identical over 9 bases. V was pared by 2 bases and J by 5 bases, with 7 bases of the junction left unmatched. This CDR3 contains 16 residues. From germline, CDR1 is SEHNR and CDR2 FQNEAQ (reference sequence). CDR3 in amino acids: CASSLSGQGSHNEQFF. CDR3 in DNA: TGTGCCAGCAGCTTATCGGGACAGGGTTCCCACAATGAGCAGTTCTTC.

The chain combines TRBV4-3 with TRBJ1-2; no firm D call. Germline CDR1 LGHNA, CDR2 YSLEER. This CDR3 contains 17 residues. V lost 0 bases, J lost 0 bases, and 14 bases lay in between. CDR3 sequence (DNA): TGCGCCAGCAGCCAAGATCTTAACAGTGCGCCTAACTATGGCTACACCTTC. This gives the protein CASSQDLNSAPNYGYTF.

The chain joins TRBV7-2 to TRBJ2-7; 8 nucleotides match TRBD2. This CDR3 region has 15 residues. Germline assignment: CDR1 SGHTA and CDR2 FQGNSA. V shed 2 bases, J shed 3 bases, and the junction held 6 bases outside the gene matches. The CDR3 region has the DNA TGTGCCAGCAGCTTATCCGGGGGGGTCAACTACGAGCAGTACTTC. It translates to CASSLSGGVNYEQYF. The entire variable domain, with the rest obtained from reference TRBV7-2 and TRBJ2-7, is as follows: GAGVSQSPSNKVTEKGKDVELRCDPISGHTALYWYRQSLGQGLEFLIYFQGNSAPDKSGLPSDRFSAERTGGSVSTLTIQRTQQEDSAVYLCASSLSGGVNYEQYFGPGTRLTVT.

This chain links TRBV28 with TRBJ1-4; D is unclear. Trimming cost V 5 bases and J 6 bases, with 7 bases left between them. The CDR3 sequence is 12 residues long. Germline V gene lookup returns CDR1 MDHEN and CDR2 SYDVKM. Here the CDR3 reads CASSQRDEKLFF. The CDR3 DNA follows: TGTGCCAGCAGTCAAAGAGATGAAAAACTGTTTTTT. Based on the CDR3 plus reference TRBV28 and TRBJ1-4, the full variable domain is DVKVTQSSRYLVKRTGEKVFLECVQDMDHENMFWYRQDPGLGLRLIYFSYDVKMKEKGDIPEGYSVSREKKERFSLILESASTNQTSMYLCASSQRDEKLFFGSGTQLSVL.

The chain carries TRBV2 and TRBJ1-1, with D maybe TRBD1 (6 bases). In germline, CDR1 is SNHLY, CDR2 FYNNEI. V was pared by 4 bases and J by 8 bases, with 14 bases between. This CDR3 comprises 13 residues. CDR3 DNA sequence: TGTGCCAGCAGTGGGACCTGGACAGCAGAAGCTTTCTTT. It specifies CASSGTWTAEAFF.

This clone was seen only once. The V call is TRBV28, the J call TRBJ2-2; 9 nucleotides line up with TRBD2. The CDR3 runs 14 residues. CDR1 is MDHEN, CDR2 SYDVKM, per germline. Germline trimming cut 10 bases from V and 4 bases from J; bases unmatched to any gene: 7. The CDR3 loop reads CATGGLASTGELFF. CDR3 DNA: TGTGCCACCGGGGGACTAGCCTCCACCGGGGAGCTGTTTTTT.

The chain has TRBV27 and TRBJ1-1; unclear D gene. V gave up 6 bases and J gave up 2 bases, with 16 bases separating them. The CDR3 has 15 amino acids. Looked up from germline, CDR1 is MNHEY and CDR2 is SMNVEV (reference sequence). CDR3 coding DNA: TGTGCCAGCAGGCCCTTGGGCGCCGGAAACACTGAAGCTTTCTTT. It yields the protein CASRPLGAGNTEAFF.

This chain joins TRBV7-9 and TRBJ1-5; 9 positions agree with TRBD1. V lost 5 bases to trimming and J lost 7 bases; unmatched junction nucleotides: 6. From germline, CDR1 is SEHNR and CDR2 FQNEAQ (reference sequence). The CDR3 runs to 14 residues. This CDR3 reads CASSAGTGLQPQHF. The CDR3 region has the DNA TGTGCCAGCAGCGCGGGGACAGGGCTACAGCCCCAGCATTTT.

This clone was seen more than once but under ten times. The chain employs TRBV2 and TRBJ1-1; 7 bases are shared with TRBD1. CDR3 length equals 15 residues. Germline loops: CDR1 SNHLY, CDR2 FYNNEI. Trimming cost V 6 bases and J 2 bases; bases outside gene matches: 9. The CDR3 loop is CASRDPGGRNTEAFF. The DNA for the CDR3 is TGTGCCAGCAGGGATCCAGGGGGTCGTAACACTGAAGCTTTCTTT.

J is TRBJ2-7 and V is TRBV5-4; no clear D gene. The CDR3 has 13 residues. Germline assignment: CDR1 SGHNT and CDR2 YYREEE (reference sequence). The V end lost 4 bases, the J end lost 3 bases, and 11 bases lay between the germline ends. As DNA, the CDR3 is TGTGCCAGCAGCCCGAATGCCGGCTACGAGCAGTACTTC. This gives the protein CASSPNAGYEQYF. The complete variable domain, with remaining parts taken from reference TRBV5-4 and TRBJ2-7, reads ETGVTQSPTHLIKTRGQQVTLRCSSQSGHNTVSWYQQALGQGPQFIFQYYREEENGRGNFPPRFSGLQFPNYSSELNVNALELDDSALYLCASSPNAGYEQYFGPGTRLTVT.

The rearrangement joins TRBV10-1 to TRBJ2-1; no clear D gene. CDR1 WNHNN and CDR2 SYGVQD come from the germline V gene (reference sequence). V lost 7 bases, J lost 0 bases, and 13 bases lay in between. The CDR3 has 15 amino acids. In nucleotides, the CDR3 is TGCGCCAGCATCTGGCCCGAACCCTCCTACAATGAGCAGTTCTTC. Translation: CASIWPEPSYNEQFF.